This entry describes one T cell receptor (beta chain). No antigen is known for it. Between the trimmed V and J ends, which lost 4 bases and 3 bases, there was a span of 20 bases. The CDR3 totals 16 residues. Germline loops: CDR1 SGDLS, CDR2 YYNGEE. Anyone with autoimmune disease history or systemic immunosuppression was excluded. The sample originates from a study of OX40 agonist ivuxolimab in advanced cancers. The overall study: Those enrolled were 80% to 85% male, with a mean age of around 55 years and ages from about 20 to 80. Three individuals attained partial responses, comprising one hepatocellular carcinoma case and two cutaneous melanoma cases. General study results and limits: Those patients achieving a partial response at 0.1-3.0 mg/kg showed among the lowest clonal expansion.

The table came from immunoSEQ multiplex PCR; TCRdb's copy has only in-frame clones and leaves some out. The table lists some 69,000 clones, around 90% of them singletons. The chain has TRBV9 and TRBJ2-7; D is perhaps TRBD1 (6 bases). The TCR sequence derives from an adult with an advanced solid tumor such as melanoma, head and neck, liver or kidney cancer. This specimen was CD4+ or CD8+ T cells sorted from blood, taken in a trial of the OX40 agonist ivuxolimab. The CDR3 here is CASSSPEGGVDYEQYF. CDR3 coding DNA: TGTGCCAGCAGCAGCCCCGAAGGGGGAGTTGACTACGAGCAGTACTTC.